Each of the 22 T cell receptor beta chains below was sequenced from the same sample in a study of vaccination and CD4 T cells after COVID-19. Their antigen targets remain unknown. The Oncomine TCR Beta short-read assay was applied to DNA of cultured CD4+ T cells. MiXCR was run by TCRdb on the PCR reads, yielding one entry per CDR3 protein. The sample includes 13,000 or so distinct CDR3 sequences, around two fifths of them seen just once. Documented treatment: roughly 10-day PBMC culture with coronavirus spike peptide pools or control peptides (ViraFEST assay). The sample consisted of CD4+ T cells from blood, cultured in vitro. The receptors were sampled from a human donor who had recovered from COVID-19.

The rearrangement joins TRBV29-1 to TRBJ1-2; 7 bases map to TRBD1. The CDR3 loop spans 12 amino acids. The germline V gene has CDR1 SQVTM and CDR2 ANQGSEA. Germline trimming cut 7 bases from V and 8 bases from J; bases unmatched to any gene: 10. CDR3 coding DNA: TGCAGCGGACGACAGGGTTTGCGGGGCTACACCTTC. It encodes CSGRQGLRGYTF.

The chain carries TRBV10-3 and TRBJ2-2; tentative D call: TRBD2 (6 bases). V lost 6 bases and J lost 7, with 18 bases in between. Per germline, CDR1 ENHRY and CDR2 SYGVKD. CDR3 length: 15 amino acids. The CDR3 reads CAIRTGGPYGGELFF. The CDR3 region has the DNA TGTGCCATCAGGACCGGGGGACCTTATGGCGGGGAGCTGTTTTTT.

This chain connects TRBV6-1 to TRBJ2-7, with D perhaps matching TRBD2 (5 bases). Germline V gene sequence: CDR1 MNHNS, CDR2 SASEGT. V lost 6 bases and J 4 bases, leaving 16 bases between the germline ends. The CDR3 is 14 amino acids. CDR3 coding DNA: TGTGCCAGCAGCAACAAGGAGGAACAATACGAGCAGTACTTC. Translation: CASSNKEEQYEQYF.

The gene calls are TRBV6-1 and TRBJ2-7, with D perhaps TRBD1 (7 bases). Between the trimmed V and J ends, which lost 11 bases and 3 bases, there was a span of 11 bases. The CDR3 spans 11 residues. Germline V gene sequence: CDR1 MNHNS, CDR2 SASEGT. The CDR3 loop reads CAAGQNYEQYF. The CDR3 region has the DNA TGTGCCGCGGGACAGAACTACGAGCAGTACTTC.

The V call is TRBV6-1, the J call TRBJ2-3, with 7 bases fitting TRBD2. V gave up 5 bases and J gave up 7 bases; unmatched junction bases: 3. Germline loops: CDR1 MNHNS, CDR2 SASEGT. The CDR3 length is 12 residues. CDR3 sequence (DNA): TGTGCCAGCAGTAGCGGGACTCATACGCAGTATTTT. This translates into CASSSGTHTQYF.

This chain joins TRBV11-2 and TRBJ1-2; D gene unclear. V was cut by 4 bases and J by 6 bases, with 15 bases left in between. The CDR3 has 14 amino acids. The germline gives CDR1 SGHAT, CDR2 FQNNGV. The CDR3 reads CASSSNRGENGYTF. The DNA of the CDR3 is TGTGCCAGCAGCTCCAACCGGGGTGAAAATGGCTACACCTTC.

This clonotype was picked up a small number of times. V and J are TRBV7-2 and TRBJ2-7; no firm D call. In germline, CDR1 is SGHTA, CDR2 FQGNSA. CDR3 size: 15 residues. Between the trimmed V and J ends, which lost 1 base and 2 bases, there was a span of 12 bases. CDR3 protein: CASSLDRSLTYEQYF. The CDR3 DNA reads as TGTGCCAGCAGCTTAGATCGGAGCCTGACCTACGAGCAGTACTTC.

This chain links TRBV11-2 with TRBJ1-1, with a tentative D call TRBD1 (5 bases). Germline V CDR1 and CDR2: SGHAT, FQNNGV. V was trimmed by 1 base and J by 4 bases, leaving 10 bases between them. The CDR3 has 14 amino acids. The CDR3 sequence: CASSLAGGSTEAFF. CDR3 bases: TGTGCCAGCAGCTTAGCCGGGGGGAGCACTGAAGCTTTCTTT.

The V call is TRBV24-1, the J call TRBJ2-1; D is unclear. Germline V gives CDR1 KGHDR, CDR2 SFDVKD. The V end was cut by 2 bases, the J end by 1 base, with 14 bases between. There are 17 residues in the CDR3. CDR3 bases: TGTGCCACCAGTGATTCTCCGACCTTGAGGTCCTACAATGAGCAGTTCTTC. This encodes CATSDSPTLRSYNEQFF.

The chain is built from TRBV6-5 and TRBJ1-2; maybe TRBD1 (5 bases). The CDR3 runs 14 residues. Germline-derived CDR1 and CDR2 are MNHEY and SVGAGI. Trimming removed 2 bases at V and 3 bases at J, with 10 bases between. The DNA of the CDR3 is TGTGCCAGCAGTTACAAGGGCAGGGACTATGGCTACACCTTC. Its translation is CASSYKGRDYGYTF.

The table lists this clonotype with a few counts. The V gene is TRBV28, the J gene TRBJ1-6; the D gene is possibly TRBD1 (6 bases). Germline values: CDR1 MDHEN, CDR2 SYDVKM. The CDR3 runs 15 residues. Trimming removed 8 bases from V and 6 bases from J, with 17 bases in between. The CDR3 sequence: CASRGGGRVNSPLHF. CDR3 bases: TGTGCCAGCCGTGGCGGGGGGCGGGTTAATTCACCCCTCCACTTT.

This clonotype was detected a few times. V and J are TRBV2 and TRBJ1-5; D is uncertain. The CDR3 totals 14 residues. Between the trimmed V and J ends, which lost 6 bases and 5 bases, there was a span of 14 bases. The germline V gene encodes CDR1 SNHLY and CDR2 FYNNEI. CDR3 protein: CASSVPAGYQPQHF. The CDR3 region has the DNA TGTGCCAGCAGCGTCCCCGCTGGTTATCAGCCCCAGCATTTT. The entire variable domain, with the rest obtained from reference TRBV2 and TRBJ1-5, is as follows: EPEVTQTPSHQVTQMGQEVILRCVPISNHLYFYWYRQILGQKVEFLVSFYNNEISEKSEIFDDQFSVERPDGSNFTLKIRSTKLEDSAMYFCASSVPAGYQPQHFGDGTRLSIL.

The chain carries TRBV28 and TRBJ1-1; possibly TRBD1 for D (5 bases). The CDR3 loop spans 14 amino acids. CDR1 is MDHEN, CDR2 SYDVKM, per germline. The V end was cut by 3 bases, the J end by 0 bases, with 8 bases between. The CDR3 region has the DNA TGTGCCAGCAGTTTGCGGGGCATGAACACTGAAGCTTTCTTT. It is translated as CASSLRGMNTEAFF.

The rearrangement joins TRBV20-1 to TRBJ2-1; possibly TRBD1 for D (6 bases). The CDR3 sequence is 15 residues long. Germline assignment: CDR1 DFQATT and CDR2 SNEGSKA (reference sequence). Trimming removed 0 bases from V and 2 bases from J, with 11 bases in between. The CDR3 DNA follows: TGCAGTGCTAGAGATCCGAGGGGGACCTACAATGAGCAGTTCTTC. It translates to CSARDPRGTYNEQFF.

Only a few counts were recorded for this clonotype. The V and J genes are TRBV20-1 and TRBJ1-2; D is uncertain. CDR1 is DFQATT, CDR2 SNEGSKA, per germline (reference sequence). V was clipped by 0 bases and J by 3 bases, with 14 bases between them. The length of the CDR3 is 15 residues. Here the CDR3 reads CSAREMDVRDYGYTF. CDR3 coding DNA: TGCAGTGCTAGAGAGATGGATGTTCGGGACTATGGCTACACCTTC.

The CDR3 nucleotides are TGTGCCAGCAGCTTACACGGGACTAGCTCCTACGAGCAGTACTTC. Residues: CASSLHGTSSYEQYF. V usage is TRBV7-2 and J usage is TRBJ2-7; 8 positions match TRBD2. The CDR3 consists of 15 residues. The germline gives CDR1 SGHTA, CDR2 FQGNSA. Trimming at V came to 2 bases and at J to 0 bases, leaving 3 bases not matched to a gene.

This clonotype was detected a few times. The rearrangement links TRBV12-3 or TRBV12-4 to TRBJ1-5, with D possibly TRBD1 on 6 matching bases. The CDR3 sequence is 12 residues long. Trimming cost V 1 base and J 15 bases, with 13 bases left between them. Here the CDR3 DNA reads TGTGCCAGCAGTTTAGTAAGGGGGTTCTTGCATTTT. Protein product: CASSLVRGFLHF.

The chain links TRBV19 to TRBJ2-7; a possible D gene is TRBD1 (5 bases). Germline CDR1 reads LNHDA; CDR2 reads SQIVND (reference sequence). The CDR3 loop spans 14 amino acids. V lost 5 bases and J 5 bases, leaving 16 bases between the germline ends. CDR3 amino acids: CASSQPQGRHEQYF. The CDR3, as DNA: TGTGCCAGTAGTCAACCGCAGGGTCGCCACGAGCAGTACTTC.

The chain carries TRBV27 and TRBJ2-1; D is possibly TRBD1 (6 bases). Trimming took 6 bases from V and 4 from J, leaving 16 bases between them. CDR3 length: 15 amino acids. Germline loops: CDR1 MNHEY, CDR2 SMNVEV (reference sequence). CDR3 sequence: CASRFRDKLYNEQFF. Here the CDR3 DNA reads TGTGCCAGCAGGTTCCGGGACAAGTTATACAATGAGCAGTTCTTC.

The chain has TRBV20-1 and TRBJ2-5; 13 bases align to TRBD2. CDR1 and CDR2 (germline): DFQATT, SNEGSKA (reference sequence). The ends lost 6 bases at V and 5 bases at J; junction bases unmatched: 15. There are 17 residues in the CDR3. Here the CDR3 DNA reads TGCAGTGCCCCGATTCCGGGACTAGCGGGGTTCATGGAGACCCAGTACTTC. It specifies CSAPIPGLAGFMETQYF.

The rearrangement links TRBV6-1 to TRBJ1-5, with no clear D. CDR3 size: 13 residues. The V end was cut by 6 bases, the J end by 5 bases, with 11 bases between. From germline, CDR1 is MNHNS and CDR2 SASEGT. CDR3 bases: TGTGCCAGCAGCAGAATTAGAGATCAGCCCCAGCATTTT. It yields the protein CASSRIRDQPQHF.

The CDR3 nucleotides are TGCAGTGCTAGAGGAGCGGCTCCCGCTAATGAAAAACTGTTTTTT. Protein: CSARGAAPANEKLFF. The chain uses TRBV20-1 and TRBJ1-4, with D unclear. CDR1 is DFQATT, CDR2 SNEGSKA, per germline (reference sequence). This CDR3 has 15 residues. Trimming shortened V by 1 base and J by 3 bases, and 12 bases separated the two germline ends.